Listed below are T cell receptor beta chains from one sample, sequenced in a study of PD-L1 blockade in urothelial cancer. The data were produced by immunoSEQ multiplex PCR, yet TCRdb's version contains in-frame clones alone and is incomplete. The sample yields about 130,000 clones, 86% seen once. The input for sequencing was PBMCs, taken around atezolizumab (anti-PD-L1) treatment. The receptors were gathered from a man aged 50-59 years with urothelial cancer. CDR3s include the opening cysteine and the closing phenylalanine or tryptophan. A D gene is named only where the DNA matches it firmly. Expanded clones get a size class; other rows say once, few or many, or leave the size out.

CDR3nt: TGTGCCAGCAGCAAAGGGGGCCGGATAAGCATCCCCGCTTATAGCAATCAGCCCCAGCATTTT; CDR3aa: CASSKGGRISIPAYSNQPQHF; j_gene: TRBJ1-5; d_gene: .; v_gene: TRBV21-1; abundance: .
CDR3nt: TGTGCCAGCAGTAAAACCGGGACAGGCTCCTACGAGCAGTACTTC; CDR3aa: CASSKTGTGSYEQYF; j_gene: TRBJ2-7; d_gene: TRBD1; v_gene: TRBV28; abundance: .
CDR3nt: TGCGCCAGCAGCAGCGGCAGCGGGGCACAAGAGACCCAGTACTTC; CDR3aa: CASSSGSGAQETQYF; j_gene: TRBJ2-5; d_gene: TRBD2; v_gene: TRBV5-1; abundance: .
CDR3nt: TGTGCCAGCACCAAGGGATGGGGCAGAACCAATTCACCCCTCCACTTT; CDR3aa: CASTKGWGRTNSPLHF; j_gene: TRBJ1-6; d_gene: .; v_gene: TRBV11-2; abundance: .
CDR3nt: TGTGCCAGCAGCCATGGACAGGGGCGGAACACTGAAGCTTTCTTT; CDR3aa: CASSHGQGRNTEAFF; j_gene: TRBJ1-1; d_gene: TRBD1; v_gene: TRBV14; abundance: .
CDR3nt: TGTGCCAGCAGTTACCACTCTAGCGGCAAGTACGAGCAGTACTTC; CDR3aa: CASSYHSSGKYEQYF; j_gene: TRBJ2-7; d_gene: TRBD2; v_gene: TRBV6-6; abundance: .
CDR3nt: TGCGCCAGCAGCTTTGGACAGGGGGGGAATGAGCAGTTCTTC; CDR3aa: CASSFGQGGNEQFF; j_gene: TRBJ2-1; d_gene: TRBD1; v_gene: TRBV5-1; abundance: .
CDR3nt: TGTGCCAGCAGCGTGGGACAGAGCCATTCCTACGAGCAGTACTTC; CDR3aa: CASSVGQSHSYEQYF; j_gene: TRBJ2-7; d_gene: TRBD1; v_gene: TRBV9; abundance: .
CDR3nt: TGTGCCAGCAGCGTAGAGGGTGGAGGGAAAGAGACCCAGTACTTC; CDR3aa: CASSVEGGGKETQYF; j_gene: TRBJ2-5; d_gene: .; v_gene: TRBV9; abundance: .
CDR3nt: TGTGCCAGCAGTTATGGGCAAACAGCCTACGAGCAGTACTTC; CDR3aa: CASSYGQTAYEQYF; j_gene: TRBJ2-7; d_gene: .; v_gene: TRBV6-6; abundance: .
CDR3nt: TGCGCCAGCAAGAGAGGGCTGGAAAATTCACCCCTCCACTTT; CDR3aa: CASKRGLENSPLHF; j_gene: TRBJ1-6; d_gene: .; v_gene: TRBV5-1; abundance: .
CDR3nt: TGTGCCTGGAGTGTACTGGCTAGCGGGGGTCAGGGGCAGTTCTTC; CDR3aa: CAWSVLASGGQGQFF; j_gene: TRBJ2-1; d_gene: TRBD2; v_gene: TRBV30; abundance: .
CDR3nt: TGTGCCAGCAGCCTGACTAGCGGGAGTGGTCCAGATACGCAGTATTTT; CDR3aa: CASSLTSGSGPDTQYF; j_gene: TRBJ2-3; d_gene: TRBD2; v_gene: TRBV5-4; abundance: .
CDR3nt: TGTGCCAGCAGGGGTTTAAGCGGTCCTTCCTACAATGAGCAGTTCTTC; CDR3aa: CASRGLSGPSYNEQFF; j_gene: TRBJ2-1; d_gene: .; v_gene: TRBV27; abundance: .
CDR3nt: TGCGCCAGCAGCTTAACCGGGACTAGCGGGACCGAGCAGTACTTC; CDR3aa: CASSLTGTSGTEQYF; j_gene: TRBJ2-7; d_gene: TRBD2; v_gene: TRBV5-1; abundance: .
CDR3nt: TGTGCCAGCAGCTTGGGACAGGGGGTCTACAATGAGCAGTTCTTC; CDR3aa: CASSLGQGVYNEQFF; j_gene: TRBJ2-1; d_gene: TRBD1; v_gene: TRBV7-3; abundance: few
CDR3nt: TGTGCCAGCTCACCAAGACAGGGATTGAACTCCTACAATGAGCAGTTCTTC; CDR3aa: CASSPRQGLNSYNEQFF; j_gene: TRBJ2-1; d_gene: TRBD1; v_gene: TRBV18; abundance: .
CDR3nt: TGTGCCATCAGGCCCGGACAGGGCCCCTACAATGAGCAGTTCTTC; CDR3aa: CAIRPGQGPYNEQFF; j_gene: TRBJ2-1; d_gene: TRBD1; v_gene: TRBV10-3; abundance: .
CDR3nt: TGTGCCAGCTCCCCACCGGGGGGGGGCTACGAGCAGTACTTC; CDR3aa: CASSPPGGGYEQYF; j_gene: TRBJ2-7; d_gene: TRBD2; v_gene: TRBV18; abundance: .
CDR3nt: TGTGCCAGCAGTTTTCGGGGGAACTATGGCTACACCTTC; CDR3aa: CASSFRGNYGYTF; j_gene: TRBJ1-2; d_gene: .; v_gene: TRBV28; abundance: .
CDR3nt: TGTGCCAGCAGTGAGGCTACAGGGTCCTTTGGCTACACCTTC; CDR3aa: CASSEATGSFGYTF; j_gene: TRBJ1-2; d_gene: .; v_gene: TRBV6-1; abundance: .
CDR3nt: TGTGCCAGCAGCTTATACAGGGGGGATTCACCCCTCCACTTT; CDR3aa: CASSLYRGDSPLHF; j_gene: TRBJ1-6; d_gene: TRBD1; v_gene: TRBV7-9; abundance: once